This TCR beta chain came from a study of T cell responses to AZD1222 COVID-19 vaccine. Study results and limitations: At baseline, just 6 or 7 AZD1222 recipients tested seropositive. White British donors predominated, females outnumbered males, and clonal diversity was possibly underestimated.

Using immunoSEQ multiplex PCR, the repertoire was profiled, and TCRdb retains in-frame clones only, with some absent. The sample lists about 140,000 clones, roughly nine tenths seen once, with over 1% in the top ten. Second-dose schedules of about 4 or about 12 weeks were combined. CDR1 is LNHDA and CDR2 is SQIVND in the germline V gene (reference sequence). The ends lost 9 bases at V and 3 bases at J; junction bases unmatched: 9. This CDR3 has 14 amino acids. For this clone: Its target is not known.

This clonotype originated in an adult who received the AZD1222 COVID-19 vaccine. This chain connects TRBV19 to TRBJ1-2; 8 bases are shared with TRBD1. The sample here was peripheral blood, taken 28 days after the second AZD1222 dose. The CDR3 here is CASELGQGDYGYTF. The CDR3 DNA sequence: TGTGCCAGCGAGTTAGGACAGGGAGACTATGGCTACACCTTC. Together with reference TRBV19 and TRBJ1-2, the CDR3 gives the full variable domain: DGGITQSPKYLFRKEGQNVTLSCEQNLNHDAMYWYRQDPGQGLRLIYYSQIVNDFQKGDIAEGYSVSREKKESFPLTVTSAQKNPTAFYLCASELGQGDYGYTFGSGTRLTVV.